The 19 T cell receptor beta chains listed next were all sequenced from one sample in a study of cytomegalovirus exposure and HLA in healthy donors. The primer mix had 60 Vbeta and 13 Jbeta primers. Generated by immunoSEQ multiplex PCR, the TCRdb table keeps only in-frame clones and is missing some. The sample table includes approximately 200,000 clones. The sequencing input was PBMCs. These receptors originate from a boy aged 10-17 years in good health and CMV-seronegative.

The rearrangement uses TRBV6-1 and TRBJ1-4; 7 bases agree with TRBD1. J was trimmed by 6 bases and V by 6 bases; bases with no gene match: 4. Germline values: CDR1 MNHNS, CDR2 SASEGT. CDR3 length: 13 amino acids. The CDR3 protein is CASRGTEDEKLFF. The CDR3 DNA follows: TGTGCCAGCAGAGGGACAGAAGATGAAAAACTGTTTTTT.

V gene TRBV5-1 combines with J gene TRBJ2-2, with D maybe TRBD1 (6 bases). The V and J ends lost 0 bases and 5 bases respectively, with 11 bases between them. Germline V gives CDR1 SGHRS, CDR2 YFSETQ. The CDR3 has 15 amino acids. CDR3 in amino acids: CASSLADRGTGELFF. CDR3 in DNA: TGCGCCAGCAGCTTGGCCGATAGGGGGACCGGGGAGCTGTTTTTT.

This sequence joins TRBV4-3 and TRBJ1-1; no reliable D call. There are 15 residues in the CDR3. The ends were cut back, 0 bases at V and 1 base at J, with 9 bases in the middle. Germline assignment: CDR1 LGHNA and CDR2 YSLEER. The CDR3 region is CASSQDEAANTEAFF. The CDR3 nucleotides are TGCGCCAGCAGCCAAGATGAGGCAGCGAACACTGAAGCTTTCTTT.

V and J are TRBV5-6 and TRBJ1-1, with a possible D match to TRBD1 (6 bases). V was clipped by 1 base and J by 5 bases, with 21 bases between them. The CDR3 loop spans 17 amino acids. Germline CDR1 SGHDT, CDR2 YYEEEE. In DNA form, the CDR3 reads TGTGCCAGCAGCTTGTGGGGGGGGTGGGGACAAAGGACTGAAGCTTTCTTT. It is translated as CASSLWGGWGQRTEAFF.

This rearrangement joins TRBV5-4 to TRBJ2-6; TRBD2 matches at 15 bases. The CDR3 spans 18 residues. Per germline, CDR1 SGHNT and CDR2 YYREEE (reference sequence). J gave up 2 bases and V 4 bases, and 4 bases lay outside the gene matches. The CDR3 region has the DNA TGTGCCAGCAGCAGCGGACTAGCGGGGGGGCCTGGGGCCAACGTCCTGACTTTC. This encodes CASSSGLAGGPGANVLTF. Using reference TRBV5-4 and TRBJ2-6 for the parts outside the CDR3, the full variable domain is ETGVTQSPTHLIKTRGQQVTLRCSSQSGHNTVSWYQQALGQGPQFIFQYYREEENGRGNFPPRFSGLQFPNYSSELNVNALELDDSALYLCASSSGLAGGPGANVLTFGAGSRLTVL.

The chain carries TRBV7-6 and TRBJ1-3; D call uncertain. CDR1 SGHVS and CDR2 FNYEAQ come from the germline V gene. CDR3 length: 15 amino acids. The germline V and J ends were trimmed by 6 bases and 2 bases, with 14 bases remaining between them. This CDR3 reads CASRETVATGNTIYF. The DNA of the CDR3 is TGTGCCAGCAGGGAGACGGTGGCAACTGGAAACACCATATATTTT.

CDR3 sequence reads: CASSPYRTGGTSDGYTF. The CDR3 bases are TGTGCCAGCTCACCCTATCGGACAGGGGGCACGTCGGATGGCTACACCTTC. This chain connects TRBV18 to TRBJ1-2, with 11 positions matching TRBD1. Germline trimming cut 3 bases from V and 6 bases from J; bases unmatched to any gene: 12. The germline V gene encodes CDR1 KGHSH and CDR2 LQKENI. The CDR3 runs to 17 residues.

V gene TRBV5-6 combines with J gene TRBJ1-2, with D hard to call. Germline values: CDR1 SGHDT, CDR2 YYEEEE. The CDR3 length is 15 residues. V gave up 2 bases and J gave up 4 bases, with 15 bases separating them. CDR3: CASSLTTAEVYGYTF. CDR3 coding DNA: TGTGCCAGCAGCTTAACTACCGCAGAAGTCTATGGCTACACCTTC.

The rearrangement joins TRBV30 to TRBJ2-1; D is possibly TRBD1 (5 bases). The CDR3 is 11 residues long. Per the germline V gene, CDR1 is GTSNPN and CDR2 is SVGIG (reference sequence). The germline V and J ends were trimmed by 4 bases and 8 bases, with 9 bases remaining between them. The CDR3 loop reads CAWKQGYEQFF. CDR3 coding DNA: TGTGCCTGGAAGCAGGGTTATGAGCAGTTCTTC.

This chain joins TRBV15 and TRBJ1-5, with a possible D match to TRBD1 (6 bases). The CDR3 is 16 amino acids. Germline-derived CDR1 and CDR2 are LNHNV and YYDKDF (reference sequence). V gave up 2 bases and J gave up 1 base, with 12 bases separating them. The CDR3 is CATSRRVGASNQPQHF. CDR3 DNA sequence: TGTGCCACCAGCAGAAGGGTGGGGGCAAGCAATCAGCCCCAGCATTTT.

The chain couples TRBV7-9 to TRBJ1-1, with unresolved D. The CDR3 totals 13 residues. Germline V gene sequence: CDR1 SEHNR, CDR2 FQNEAQ (reference sequence). V gave up 4 bases and J gave up 7 bases, with 13 bases separating them. CDR3 nucleotides: TGTGCCAGCAGCTCGGGAAGAGTCGGTGAAGCTTTCTTT. Amino acid sequence: CASSSGRVGEAFF.

The rearrangement links TRBV5-8 to TRBJ1-1; 9 nucleotides agree with TRBD1. Trimming at V came to 4 bases and at J to 4 bases, leaving 8 bases not matched to a gene. The CDR3 totals 15 residues. Germline CDR1 is SGHTS and CDR2 is YDEGEE. CDR3 region: CASSTDRGGTTEAFF. DNA of the CDR3: TGTGCCAGCAGCACCGACAGGGGGGGAACCACTGAAGCTTTCTTT.

This chain connects TRBV10-2 to TRBJ2-7; D is perhaps TRBD1 (6 bases). In germline, CDR1 is WSHSY, CDR2 SAAADI. The CDR3 is 12 residues long. Deletions cut 4 bases from V and 2 bases from J, with 6 bases between. The CDR3 here is CASSGTAYEQYF. The CDR3 nucleotides read TGCGCCAGCAGTGGGACAGCCTACGAGCAGTACTTC.

This chain uses TRBV4-2 with TRBJ2-2; TRBD2 matches 11 bases. Per germline, CDR1 LGHNA and CDR2 YNFKEQ. CDR3 length: 19 residues. Trimming at V came to 3 bases and at J to 5 bases, leaving 14 bases not matched to a gene. The CDR3 is CASSHQLRSSGGATGELFF. The CDR3 DNA sequence: TGTGCCAGCAGCCACCAACTACGCAGTAGCGGGGGGGCTACCGGGGAGCTGTTTTTT.

The genes are TRBV2 and TRBJ2-1; a possible D gene is TRBD1 (6 bases). V was pared by 6 bases and J by 1 base, with 13 bases between. The CDR3 contains 15 residues. Germline V gives CDR1 SNHLY, CDR2 FYNNEI. Written as DNA, the CDR3 is TGTGCCAGCAGAAAGGACAGACAATCCTACAATGAGCAGTTCTTC. It is translated as CASRKDRQSYNEQFF.

The V gene is TRBV27, the J gene TRBJ1-1; the D is unclear. Germline V gives CDR1 MNHEY, CDR2 SMNVEV (reference sequence). The V end lost 3 bases, the J end lost 4 bases, and 9 bases lay between the germline ends. The CDR3 consists of 13 residues. The CDR3, as DNA: TGTGCCAGCAGTTTGGGAGGGAGCACTGAAGCTTTCTTT. Amino acids: CASSLGGSTEAFF.

Points on this clone: At one end, the junction sequence differs from germline, possibly due to a read error. Other DNA sequences in this specimen translate into the identical CDR3. The chain joins TRBV9 to TRBJ1-1, with no clear D. The CDR3 is made up of 15 amino acids. The germline CDR1 and CDR2 sequences are SGDLS and YYNGEE. The CDR3 spells CASSPRAEAYTEAFF. CDR3 nucleotide sequence: TGTGCCAGCAGCCCCCGAGCGGAGGCCTACACTGAGGCTTTCTTT.

The chain employs TRBV28 and TRBJ2-5; 9 bases align to TRBD1. Trimming cost V 2 bases and J 6 bases; bases outside gene matches: 16. The CDR3 runs 18 residues. CDR1 is MDHEN and CDR2 is SYDVKM in the germline V gene. The CDR3 loop reads CASSLGRNRGRWEKTQYF. CDR3 bases: TGTGCCAGCAGTTTAGGACGGAACAGGGGGCGCTGGGAGAAGACCCAGTACTTC.

CDR3 nucleotide sequence: TGTGCCAGCAGCTCCCAGGGGACAGGGGGGTCCGAGCAGTACTTC. It codes for CASSSQGTGGSEQYF. The rearrangement uses TRBV7-9 and TRBJ2-7; 11 bases line up with TRBD1. J gave up 6 bases and V 4 bases, and 8 bases lay outside the gene matches. CDR3 length equals 15 residues. Germline values: CDR1 SEHNR, CDR2 FQNEAQ (reference sequence).